Below, 14 T cell receptor beta chains from the same sample are listed, as sequenced in a study of T cells in Graves' hyperthyroidism and ophthalmopathy. TCR beta CDR3 regions were amplified from RNA. First-round RT-PCR targeting the TCR CDR3 was performed with the HTBI primer set. TCRdb independently ran MiXCR on the multiplex PCR reads; one entry per CDR3 protein. The data hold around 350,000 distinct CDR3 sequences, with roughly 15% observed a single time. Source material: blood. Source of these receptors: a woman aged 55-70 years with Graves' ophthalmopathy.

The CDR3 spells CASGEGPLNTEAFF. Written as DNA, the CDR3 is TGTGCCAGCGGGGAGGGCCCCTTGAACACTGAAGCTTTCTTT. This sequence joins TRBV25-1 and TRBJ1-1; no definite D call. The germline CDR1 and CDR2 sequences are MGHDK and SYGVNS. Trimming pared 8 bases from V and 0 bases from J, leaving 13 bases between. This CDR3 is 14 amino acids long. Full variable domain (outside the CDR3, taken from reference TRBV25-1 and TRBJ1-1): EADIYQTPRYLVIGTGKKITLECSQTMGHDKMYWYQQDPGMELHLIHYSYGVNSTEKGDLSSESTVSRIRTEHFPLTLESARPSHTSQYLCASGEGPLNTEAFFGQGTRLTVV.

This clonotype was recorded many times. This chain uses TRBV12-3 or TRBV12-4 with TRBJ2-7, with TRBD2 as a possible D gene (5 bases). Between the trimmed V and J ends, which lost 3 bases and 0 bases, there was a span of 12 bases. This CDR3 is 15 amino acids long. CDR3 in amino acids: CASSFRTSASYEQYF. The CDR3 coding sequence is TGTGCCAGCAGTTTTCGGACTTCCGCCTCCTACGAGCAGTACTTC.

This clonotype was seen at least ten times. J is TRBJ2-7 and V is TRBV20-1, with 9 bases aligning to TRBD1. V was clipped by 0 bases and J by 2 bases; unmatched bases: 5. Germline-derived CDR1 and CDR2 are DFQATT and SNEGSKA (reference sequence). The CDR3 runs 15 residues. The CDR3 bases are TGCAGTGCTAGAGATCAGGGACAGGGTCCCTACGAGCAGTACTTC. Encoded protein: CSARDQGQGPYEQYF.

In this sample, this clonotype turned up many times. The CDR3 region has the DNA TGCGCCAGCAGCTTAGGTCCAGCGGGAGAAAACATTCAGTACTTC. Translating it yields CASSLGPAGENIQYF. The chain has TRBV5-1 and TRBJ2-4, with TRBD2 matching 8 bases. The junction had 6 bases not matched to a gene; V was cut back by 2 bases and J by 5 bases. This CDR3 is built from 15 residues. Germline CDR1 and CDR2: SGHRS and YFSETQ.

This clonotype came up many times. This sequence joins TRBV20-1 and TRBJ2-3; TRBD2 matches at 12 bases. The CDR3 has 16 amino acids. With V trimmed by 5 bases and J by 4 bases, 10 bases remained unmatched. In germline, CDR1 is DFQATT, CDR2 SNEGSKA (reference sequence). The CDR3 DNA reads as TGCAGTGCTTCCGGGACTCTAGCGGGAGGGTCAGATACGCAGTATTTT. The encoded protein is CSASGTLAGGSDTQYF.

This clonotype has more than one count but fewer than ten. The rearrangement uses TRBV24-1 and TRBJ2-5; unclear D gene. Trimming removed 9 bases from V and 4 bases from J, with 14 bases in between. The CDR3 loop spans 13 amino acids. Germline V gene data show CDR1 as KGHDR and CDR2 as SFDVKD. CDR3 coding DNA: TGTGCCACCGGCGATGGGGTAGCAGAGACCCAGTACTTC. This encodes CATGDGVAETQYF.

This clonotype was seen more than once but under ten times. This chain connects TRBV2 to TRBJ1-2, with TRBD1 identical over 9 bases. Unmatched junction bases numbered 12, after V lost 6 bases and J lost 7 bases. The CDR3 contains 15 residues. Looked up from germline, CDR1 is SNHLY and CDR2 is FYNNEI. CDR3 region: CASSEGQGRSSGYTF. DNA of the CDR3: TGTGCCAGCAGCGAGGGACAGGGTCGCTCTTCTGGCTACACCTTC.

This clonotype was detected many times. The chain is built from TRBV30 and TRBJ2-7; D unclear. Germline V lookup: CDR1 GTSNPN, CDR2 SVGIG (reference sequence). The CDR3 is 11 residues long. V lost 2 bases and J lost 4, with 6 bases in between. The CDR3 is CAWSFKYEQYF. The CDR3 bases are TGTGCCTGGAGTTTCAAATACGAGCAGTACTTC.

The V call is TRBV29-1, the J call TRBJ2-4, with D possibly TRBD1 on 6 matching bases. The germline V gene has CDR1 SQVTM and CDR2 ANQGSEA. The CDR3 sequence is 11 residues long. V lost 7 bases and J 6 bases, leaving 10 bases between the germline ends. The CDR3 sequence is CSATDRNIQYF. In nucleotides, the CDR3 is TGCAGCGCCACGGACAGAAACATTCAGTACTTC.

The gene calls are TRBV29-1 and TRBJ1-1; D is undetermined. The CDR3 sequence is 11 residues long. The V gene's germline CDR1 is SQVTM and CDR2 ANQGSEA. V gave up 2 bases and J gave up 0 bases, with 1 base separating them. Here the CDR3 DNA reads TGCAGCGTTGAAATGAACACTGAAGCTTTCTTT. It is translated as CSVEMNTEAFF.

At least ten counts were recorded for this clonotype. The genes are TRBV2 and TRBJ1-4; 9 nucleotides line up with TRBD1. Trimming at V came to 7 bases and at J to 2 bases, leaving 2 bases not matched to a gene. CDR1 is SNHLY, CDR2 FYNNEI, per germline. This CDR3 region has 14 residues. Written as DNA, the CDR3 is TGTGCCAGCAACAGGGGGCGGACTAATGAAAAACTGTTTTTT. Translated: CASNRGRTNEKLFF.

This clonotype was seen repeatedly, ten times or more. The rearrangement links TRBV2 to TRBJ2-5; D gene ambiguous. The CDR3 sequence is 13 residues long. V was cut by 4 bases and J by 2 bases, with 8 bases left in between. Germline CDR1 is SNHLY and CDR2 is FYNNEI. This chain's CDR3 is CASSAVEQETQYF. CDR3 sequence (DNA): TGTGCCAGCAGTGCTGTGGAACAAGAGACCCAGTACTTC.

This clonotype was found many times. V gene TRBV6-2 or TRBV6-3 combines with J gene TRBJ1-5; D possibly corresponds to TRBD1 (5 bases). V shed 5 bases and J shed 7 bases, with 15 bases lying between them. The germline V gene encodes CDR1 MNHEY and CDR2 SVGEGT. This CDR3 spans 14 amino acids. CDR3 sequence (DNA): TGTGCCAGCAGTCCTCGCGGGGCGAGCCAGCCCCAGCATTTT. As protein: CASSPRGASQPQHF.

This clonotype was detected once. This may stem from a read error, because a much larger clone lies one nucleotide away. The rearrangement links TRBV7-2 to TRBJ2-1; D is perhaps TRBD2 (6 bases). The CDR3 has 16 amino acids. Between the trimmed V and J ends, which lost 2 bases and 4 bases, there was a span of 15 bases. Germline CDR1 is SGHTA and CDR2 is FQGNSA. CDR3 region: CASSLRCGAGYNEQFF. DNA for the CDR3: TGTGCCAGCAGCTTACGATGCGGGGCAGGATACAATGAGCAGTTCTTC.